Listed below are T cell receptor beta chains from one sample, sequenced in a study of beta chain features in type 1 diabetes. Here immunoSEQ multiplex PCR was the method, and the copy in TCRdb shows in-frame clones only, minus some. Of approximately 150,000 clones detected, approximately 9% appear once; the ten largest clones hold around 2.5%. Specimen: central memory CD4+ T cells from blood. Every receptor here comes from a young woman in good health. Each CDR3 is given with its conserved first and last residue. D genes are given only for firm matches. Clone size is stated in some rows and not others, as once, few, many or a class when expanded.

>few|15|TRBD2|TRBJ2-5|TRBV7-2
CASSLRAGGKETQYF
TGTGCCAGCAGCTTAAGGGCGGGGGGGAAAGAGACCCAGTACTTC
>NA|14|TRBD1|TRBJ2-3|TRBV29-1
CSFERTGGTDTQYF
TGCAGCTTCGAACGGACAGGGGGTACAGATACGCAGTATTTT
>few|15|TRBD2|TRBJ2-1|TRBV6-5
CASSSGGSPYNEQFF
TGTGCCAGCAGTTCCGGCGGGAGCCCCTACAATGAGCAGTTCTTC
>NA|13|NA|TRBJ1-2|TRBV7-3
CASSQTKGDGYTF
TGTGCCAGCAGCCAGACGAAGGGAGATGGCTACACCTTC
>few|13|NA|TRBJ2-5|TRBV7-9
CASSLAGRETQYF
TGTGCCAGCAGCTTAGCGGGGAGGGAGACCCAGTACTTC
>NA|14|NA|TRBJ2-2|TRBV30
CAWSKKQGTGELFF
TGTGCCTGGAGTAAGAAACAGGGCACCGGGGAGCTGTTTTTT
>NA|13|NA|TRBJ1-4|TRBV6-1
CATRVGTNEKLFF
TGTGCCACCCGGGTGGGAACTAATGAAAAACTGTTTTTT
>few|11|NA|TRBJ1-2|TRBV30
CAWSVYYGYTF
TGTGCCTGGAGTGTCTACTATGGCTACACCTTC
>NA|18|NA|TRBJ2-5|TRBV5-1
CASSWATRDQGDRETQYF
TGCGCCAGCAGCTGGGCCACCCGAGATCAGGGTGACAGGGAGACCCAGTACTTC
>NA|15|TRBD2|TRBJ2-7|TRBV2
CASHGLAGTSYEQYF
TGTGCCAGCCACGGTCTAGCGGGGACCTCCTACGAGCAGTACTTC
>NA|16|NA|TRBJ2-5|TRBV5-1
CASSFSLLGVQETQYF
TGCGCCAGCAGCTTTTCCCTCTTAGGGGTGCAAGAGACCCAGTACTTC
>few|14|NA|TRBJ2-3|TRBV5-1
CASSPAGPPDTQYF
TGCGCCAGCAGCCCTGCGGGACCCCCGGATACGCAGTATTTT
>many|16|NA|TRBJ2-1|TRBV5-1
CASSPGGMSSYNEQFF
TGCGCCAGCAGCCCAGGCGGGATGAGCTCCTACAATGAGCAGTTCTTC
>few|17|TRBD1|TRBJ1-2|TRBV7-2
CASSLAARSGTGRGYTF
TGTGCCAGCAGCTTAGCGGCCCGTTCCGGGACAGGAAGGGGCTACACCTTC
>few|14|NA|TRBJ2-4|TRBV7-2
CASSSQLTKNIQYF
TGTGCCAGCAGCTCCCAGTTGACTAAAAACATTCAGTACTTC
>NA|18|TRBD1|TRBJ2-5|TRBV25-1
CASSGLTGTGGSGETQYF
TGTGCCAGCAGTGGGTTAACCGGGACAGGGGGTTCGGGGGAGACCCAGTACTTC
>NA|13|NA|TRBJ1-3|TRBV11-2
CASSFWGENTIYF
TGTGCCAGCAGCTTTTGGGGGGAAAACACCATATATTTT
>NA|14|TRBD2|TRBJ2-3|TRBV11-2
CASTRTSGADTQYF
TGTGCCAGCACCCGGACTAGCGGGGCAGATACGCAGTATTTT
>few|16|TRBD2|TRBJ2-1|TRBV18
CASSPRTSGTYNEQFF
TGTGCCAGCTCACCTAGGACTAGCGGAACCTACAATGAGCAGTTCTTC
>few|17|TRBD1|TRBJ1-1|TRBV27
CASSLRGTGESNTEAFF
TGTGCCAGCAGTCTCCGAGGGACAGGGGAGTCGAACACTGAAGCTTTCTTT
>NA|13|TRBD1|TRBJ1-2|TRBV5-1
CASSEQGNYGYTF
TGCGCCAGCAGCGAACAGGGGAACTATGGCTACACCTTC
>NA|14|NA|TRBJ2-7|TRBV2
CASSEGANTGEQYF
TGTGCCAGCAGTGAGGGCGCGAATACGGGGGAGCAGTACTTC
>NA|11|NA|TRBJ1-2|TRBV6-6
CASSYQDGYTF
TGTGCCAGCAGTTACCAGGATGGCTACACCTTC
>NA|15|TRBD2|TRBJ2-3|TRBV5-1
CASSGTAGGTDTQYF
TGCGCCAGCAGCGGAACAGCGGGAGGCACAGATACGCAGTATTTT
>once|12|NA|TRBJ2-3|TRBV30
CACLGGADTQYF
TGTGCCTGCCTAGGGGGGGCAGATACGCAGTATTTT